A single sample gave rise to the 8 T cell receptor beta chains below, sequenced in a study of T cells in Graves' hyperthyroidism and ophthalmopathy. RNA transcripts served as the template for amplifying TCR beta CDR3 regions. First-round RT-PCR targeting the TCR CDR3 was performed with the HTBI primer set. A single record per CDR3 protein comes from TCRdb applying MiXCR to the multiplex PCR reads. The sample carries about 590,000 distinct CDR3 sequences, approximately 14% recorded once. Material: blood. These receptors were obtained from a woman aged 25 to 39 with Graves' hyperthyroidism.

This clonotype was picked up a small number of times. The V gene is TRBV12-3 or TRBV12-4, the J gene TRBJ1-2; D is perhaps TRBD1 (5 bases). This CDR3 is built from 14 residues. V shed 5 bases and J shed 2 bases, with 12 bases lying between them. The CDR3 DNA sequence: TGTGCCAGCAGTCCAGGGCGAGTAAACTATGGCTACACCTTC. This translates into CASSPGRVNYGYTF.

V usage is TRBV25-1 and J usage is TRBJ1-6; tentatively, D is TRBD1 (6 bases). The CDR3 loop spans 15 amino acids. V was cut by 5 bases and J by 9 bases, with 17 bases left in between. The germline V gene has CDR1 MGHDK and CDR2 SYGVNS. The CDR3 here is CASSSRTERASPLHF. CDR3 DNA sequence: TGTGCCAGCAGTTCGCGGACAGAGAGAGCTTCACCCCTCCACTTT.

This clonotype has more than one count but fewer than ten. With a much larger clone just one base away, this may be a read error. This rearrangement joins TRBV11-2 to TRBJ2-3; possible D gene TRBD1, 6 bases. CDR1 is SGHAT and CDR2 is FQNNGV in the germline V gene. The CDR3 contains 15 residues. The DNA for the CDR3 is TGTGCCAGCAGCTTTGGCCCCGGGGACACAGATGCGCAGTATTTT. This sequence encodes CASSFGPGDTDAQYF.

This clonotype was counted at least ten times. This sequence joins TRBV3-1 and TRBJ1-1, with D possibly being TRBD1 (5 bases). The CDR3 runs 14 residues. Germline V gene sequence: CDR1 LGHDT, CDR2 YNNKEL (reference sequence). The V and J ends lost 11 bases and 3 bases respectively, with 19 bases between them. The CDR3 DNA sequence: TGTGCCGGCTACAGTATTGGGGCTTACACTGAAGCTTTCTTT. This sequence encodes CAGYSIGAYTEAFF.

This chain joins TRBV24-1 and TRBJ2-3, with TRBD1 identical over 10 bases. CDR3 length: 16 residues. Trimming cost V 5 bases and J 3 bases; bases outside gene matches: 7. CDR1 is KGHDR and CDR2 is SFDVKD in the germline V gene. The CDR3 coding sequence is TGTGCCACCAGTGGGGTAGGACAGGGGGGGACAGATACGCAGTATTTT. Encoded protein: CATSGVGQGGTDTQYF.

The chain joins TRBV6-6 to TRBJ2-3; D ambiguous. The CDR3 contains 15 residues. The germline CDR1 and CDR2 sequences are MNHNY and SVGAGI (reference sequence). V shed 2 bases and J shed 2 bases, with 11 bases lying between them. The CDR3 coding sequence is TGTGCCAGCAGTTACGGTCAAGAGGACACAGATACGCAGTATTTT. It translates to CASSYGQEDTDTQYF.

The chain carries TRBV9 and TRBJ2-2, with D perhaps matching TRBD1 or TRBD2 (5 bases each). The CDR3 runs to 14 residues. CDR1 is SGDLS and CDR2 is YYNGEE in the germline V gene. V lost 4 bases to trimming and J lost 6 bases, with 13 bases between them. The CDR3 region has the DNA TGTGCCAGCAGCTACCGGGACGCCCCCGGGGAGCTGTTTTTT. Protein: CASSYRDAPGELFF.

This clonotype has just a few counts. The chain couples TRBV6-1 to TRBJ2-7; 10 nucleotides agree with TRBD2. CDR1 and CDR2 from the germline V gene are MNHNS and SASEGT. V shed 5 bases and J 1 base; nucleotides not matched to a gene: 8. The CDR3 is 16 amino acids. The CDR3 nucleotides are TGTGCCAGCAGTTATTTGAGACTAGCGGGTTCCTACGAGCAGTACTTC. This codes for CASSYLRLAGSYEQYF.